The 17 T cell receptor beta chains below all came from one sample that was sequenced in a study of blood T cell repertoires in COVID-19. Sequenced by immunoSEQ multiplex PCR; TCRdb stores in-frame clones only, minus some. The sample holds 140,000 to 150,000 clones, roughly nine tenths seen once. Sample: PBMCs or T cells enriched from blood (not recorded which). The receptors were gathered from a middle-aged woman who had been exposed to COVID-19.

The chain links TRBV2 to TRBJ1-4; 7 positions match TRBD1. The CDR3 sequence is 17 residues long. The V gene end was trimmed by 7 bases and the J gene end by 0 bases; junction bases not matched to a gene: 11. Germline V CDR1 and CDR2: SNHLY, FYNNEI. CDR3 protein: CASIITGTAATNEKLFF. CDR3 nucleotide sequence: TGTGCCAGCATCATAACCGGGACAGCTGCAACTAATGAAAAACTGTTTTTT.

DNA of the CDR3: TGTGCCAGCAGCCCAACCGGGACTAGCGGCTACAATGAGCAGTTCTTC. Translation: CASSPTGTSGYNEQFF. The rearrangement links TRBV7-3 to TRBJ2-1; TRBD2 matches 11 bases. The J segment lost 3 bases and the V segment lost 5 bases, leaving 6 bases of the junction unmatched. Germline V CDR1 and CDR2: SGHTA, FQGTGA. The CDR3 spans 16 residues.

The chain recombines TRBV6-5 with TRBJ1-1; 9 bases line up with TRBD1. Per germline, CDR1 MNHEY and CDR2 SVGAGI. The CDR3 contains 15 residues. The trim removed 6 bases at V and 4 bases at J, leaving 9 bases unmatched. This chain's CDR3 is CASRGEQGAPTEAFF. The DNA of the CDR3 is TGTGCCAGCAGGGGGGAACAGGGGGCGCCCACTGAAGCTTTCTTT.

This clone was found once. The chain carries TRBV4-2 and TRBJ2-1; D gene ambiguous. Trimming shortened V by 1 base and J by 0 bases, and 13 bases separated the two germline ends. Germline V gives CDR1 LGHNA, CDR2 YNFKEQ. The CDR3 consists of 17 residues. The chain's CDR3 is CASSQVVPAYSYNEQFF. CDR3 DNA sequence: TGTGCCAGCAGCCAAGTCGTTCCAGCGTACTCCTACAATGAGCAGTTCTTC.

Details on this clone: Within the sample, other DNA sequences also encode this same CDR3. This chain joins TRBV5-1 and TRBJ1-1; the match to TRBD1 covers 9 bases. CDR1 and CDR2 (germline): SGHRS, YFSETQ. The V and J ends lost 0 bases and 5 bases, in that order; junction bases with no gene match: 2. This CDR3 has 14 amino acids. The CDR3 region has the DNA TGCGCCAGCAGCTTGGGGGACAGGGTGACTGAAGCTTTCTTT. This codes for CASSLGDRVTEAFF. Filled out from reference TRBV5-1 and TRBJ1-1, the complete variable domain reads KAGVTQTPRYLIKTRGQQVTLSCSPISGHRSVSWYQQTPGQGLQFLFEYFSETQRNKGNFPGRFSGRQFSNSRSEMNVSTLELGDSALYLCASSLGDRVTEAFFGQGTRLTVV.

J is TRBJ1-2 and V is TRBV4-1; 7 bases agree with TRBD1. In germline, CDR1 is MGHRA, CDR2 YSYEKL. After removal of 4 bases from V and 8 bases from J, the junction contained 16 bases not matched to a gene. The CDR3 is made up of 16 amino acids. The CDR3 DNA sequence: TGCGCCAGCAGCCTAACCCCGGGACAGCCGGACAGGGGCTACACCTTC. Its protein product is CASSLTPGQPDRGYTF.

The chain employs TRBV7-7 and TRBJ2-1; the match to TRBD2 covers 11 bases. From germline, CDR1 is SSHAT and CDR2 FNYEAQ (reference sequence). Trimming removed 2 bases from V and 7 bases from J; junction bases left unmatched: 4. This CDR3 is 15 amino acids long. This chain's CDR3 is CASSLTSGGGNEQFF. Written as DNA, the CDR3 is TGTGCCAGCAGCTTAACTAGCGGGGGAGGTAATGAGCAGTTCTTC.

V usage is TRBV18 and J usage is TRBJ2-5; TRBD1 matches at 10 bases. V lost 0 bases, J lost 2 bases, and 3 bases stayed unmatched. This CDR3 contains 16 residues. In germline, CDR1 is KGHSH, CDR2 LQKENI. CDR3 in amino acids: CASSPPRTGGQETQYF. CDR3 DNA: TGTGCCAGCTCACCACCGAGGACAGGGGGGCAAGAGACCCAGTACTTC.

V gene TRBV7-9 combines with J gene TRBJ1-1, with D possibly matching TRBD1 (6 bases). Germline V gene data show CDR1 as SEHNR and CDR2 as FQNEAQ (reference sequence). This CDR3 has 14 amino acids. The V gene lost 7 bases and the J gene lost 1 base, with 13 bases spanning the gap. As DNA, the CDR3 is TGTGCCAGCACGATTCTACAGGGGAACACTGAAGCTTTCTTT. Translation gives CASTILQGNTEAFF.

V is TRBV24-1 and J is TRBJ1-5; 7 nucleotides match TRBD1. Unmatched junction bases numbered 3, after V lost 2 bases and J lost 6 bases. The germline V gene has CDR1 KGHDR and CDR2 SFDVKD. This CDR3 is built from 14 residues. The CDR3 DNA is TGTGCCACCAGTGATTCAGGGGGAACTCAGCCCCAGCATTTT. It is translated as CATSDSGGTQPQHF.

The rearrangement links TRBV6-5 to TRBJ1-2, with TRBD1 matching 8 bases. The junction had 7 bases not matched to a gene; V was cut back by 6 bases and J by 7 bases. Germline assignment: CDR1 MNHEY and CDR2 SVGAGI. This CDR3 contains 13 residues. The CDR3 DNA sequence: TGTGCCAGCAGGTCAGGACAGGGAGGTGGCTACACCTTC. Translation: CASRSGQGGGYTF.

V usage is TRBV5-1 and J usage is TRBJ1-1; D uncertain. There are 14 residues in the CDR3. Germline CDR1 reads SGHRS; CDR2 reads YFSETQ. V lost 4 bases and J lost 5, with 15 bases in between. This chain's CDR3 is CASSPRGGWTEAFF. The CDR3 DNA follows: TGCGCCAGCAGCCCCCGTGGAGGCTGGACTGAAGCTTTCTTT.

The chain recombines TRBV9 with TRBJ1-2; D perhaps matches TRBD1 (5 bases). Trimming left V 0 bases short and J 2 bases short, with 8 bases between. Looked up from germline, CDR1 is SGDLS and CDR2 is YYNGEE. This CDR3 spans 14 amino acids. In DNA form, the CDR3 reads TGTGCCAGCAGCGTAGAGACAGTAAACTATGGCTACACCTTC. Protein product: CASSVETVNYGYTF.

The V call is TRBV7-9, the J call TRBJ1-1, with 8 bases identical to TRBD1. This CDR3 region has 15 residues. Germline V gene sequence: CDR1 SEHNR, CDR2 FQNEAQ (reference sequence). The V segment lost 2 bases and the J segment 6 bases; nucleotides outside the gene matches: 8. The CDR3 coding sequence is TGTGCCAGCAGCTTACATAAAATGACAGGGGCTGAAGCTTTCTTT. This gives the protein CASSLHKMTGAEAFF. The complete variable domain, with remaining parts taken from reference TRBV7-9 and TRBJ1-1, reads DTGVSQNPRHKITKRGQNVTFRCDPISEHNRLYWYRQTLGQGPEFLTYFQNEAQLEKSRLLSDRFSAERPKGSFSTLEIQRTEQGDSAMYLCASSLHKMTGAEAFFGQGTRLTVV.

The V gene is TRBV9, the J gene TRBJ2-3, with TRBD1 matching over 10 bases. Trimming at V came to 3 bases and at J to 6 bases, leaving 10 bases not matched to a gene. Germline V gene sequence: CDR1 SGDLS, CDR2 YYNGEE. There are 16 residues in the CDR3. The CDR3 loop is CASSAGRDRGLDTQYF. The CDR3 DNA reads TGTGCCAGCAGCGCGGGACGGGACAGGGGTTTGGATACGCAGTATTTT.

The genes are TRBV2 and TRBJ1-4; tentatively, D is TRBD1 (6 bases). The CDR3 has 12 residues. Germline-derived CDR1 and CDR2 are SNHLY and FYNNEI. With 8 bases removed from V and 8 bases from J, the gap between germline ends came to 12 bases. The CDR3 DNA reads as TGTGCCAGCCATTCGGGGGGCGAAAAACTGTTTTTT. Translating gives CASHSGGEKLFF.

The chain couples TRBV7-9 to TRBJ2-7, with a possible D match to TRBD2 (5 bases). The CDR3 sequence is 15 residues long. The V gene lost 5 bases and the J gene lost 5 bases, with 19 bases spanning the gap. In germline, CDR1 is SEHNR, CDR2 FQNEAQ (reference sequence). The CDR3 DNA is TGTGCCAGCAGCCCCAAGGTGAGGGTGGGCCACGAGCAGTACTTC. Its protein product is CASSPKVRVGHEQYF.